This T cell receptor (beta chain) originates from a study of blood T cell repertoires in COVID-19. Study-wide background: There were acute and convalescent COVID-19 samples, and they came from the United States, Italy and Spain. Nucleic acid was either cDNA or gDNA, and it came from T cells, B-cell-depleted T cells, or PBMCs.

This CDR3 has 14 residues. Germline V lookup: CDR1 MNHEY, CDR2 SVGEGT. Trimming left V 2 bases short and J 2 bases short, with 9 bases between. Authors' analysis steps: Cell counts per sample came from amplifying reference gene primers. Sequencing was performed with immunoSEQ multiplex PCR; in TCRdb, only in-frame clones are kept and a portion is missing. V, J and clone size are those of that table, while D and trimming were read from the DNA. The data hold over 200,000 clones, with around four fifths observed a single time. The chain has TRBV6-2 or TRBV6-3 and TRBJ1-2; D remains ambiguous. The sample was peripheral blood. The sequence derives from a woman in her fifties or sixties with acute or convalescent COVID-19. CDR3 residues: CASSYPDKNYGYTF. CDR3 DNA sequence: TGTGCCAGCAGTTACCCCGACAAGAACTATGGCTACACCTTC.